The 7 T cell receptor beta chains below were found in one sample sequenced in a study of blood T cell repertoires in COVID-19. Profiled with immunoSEQ multiplex PCR; TCRdb holds only in-frame clones, not every one. The data contain tens of thousands of clones, about 76% of them singletons. Sequencing input: peripheral blood. These receptors were taken from a human donor with active or convalescent COVID-19. The donor label of this sample is uncertain.

Comment on this clone: One end of the junction fails to match germline, which may point to a read error. The chain links TRBV7-7 to TRBJ2-5, with a tentative D call TRBD2 (5 bases). The CDR3 spans 13 residues. Germline lookup yields CDR1 SSHAT and CDR2 FNYEAQ (reference sequence). Written as DNA, the CDR3 is TGTGCTAGCAGCGAGGGAAGCTGGGAGACCCAGTACTTC. Its protein is CASSEGSWETQYF.

V and J are TRBV5-5 and TRBJ1-5, with no clear D. CDR1 and CDR2 (germline): SGHKS, YYEKEE (reference sequence). The CDR3 has 15 residues. V shed 2 bases and J shed 3 bases, with 12 bases lying between them. The CDR3 loop is CASSLNGENNQPQHF. CDR3 coding DNA: TGTGCCAGCAGCTTAAACGGGGAGAACAATCAGCCCCAGCATTTT.

This clone appeared a single time. Other DNA sequences of this sample code for an identical CDR3. The chain carries TRBV7-3 and TRBJ2-1, with D perhaps TRBD2 (5 bases). Trimming took off 5 bases at V and 1 base at J, with 12 bases between the two ends. Germline V CDR1 and CDR2: SGHTA, FQGTGA. This CDR3 is 15 amino acids long. The CDR3 nucleotides read TGTGCCAGCAGCCTCGATCGGGGATCCTACAATGAGCAGTTCTTC. This codes for CASSLDRGSYNEQFF.

The table lists this clone with a few counts. The V call is TRBV29-1, the J call TRBJ2-3, with 7 bases fitting TRBD2. The CDR3 runs to 13 residues. Unmatched junction bases numbered 6, after V lost 3 bases and J lost 6 bases. In germline, CDR1 is SQVTM, CDR2 ANQGSEA. The CDR3 DNA sequence: TGCAGCGTTGATCGAGCGGGGCCGGATACGCAGTATTTT. The encoded protein is CSVDRAGPDTQYF.

In this sample, this clone turned up once. The chain employs TRBV12-3 or TRBV12-4 and TRBJ2-7, with D perhaps TRBD1 (5 bases). CDR3 size: 13 residues. Deletions cut 8 bases from V and 0 bases from J, with 11 bases between. CDR3 in amino acids: CASHPQGSYEQYF. The CDR3 DNA is TGTGCCAGCCACCCGCAGGGCTCCTACGAGCAGTACTTC.

The rearrangement uses TRBV2 and TRBJ1-6; no reliable D call. V was shortened by 4 bases and J by 1 base, with 5 bases between the two germline ends. CDR1 is SNHLY and CDR2 is FYNNEI in the germline V gene. The CDR3 has 14 amino acids. CDR3 nucleotides: TGTGCCAGCAGTGGTTTATCCTATAATTCACCCCTCCACTTT. It codes for CASSGLSYNSPLHF. The full variable domain, rest sourced from reference TRBV2 and TRBJ1-6, is EPEVTQTPSHQVTQMGQEVILRCVPISNHLYFYWYRQILGQKVEFLVSFYNNEISEKSEIFDDQFSVERPDGSNFTLKIRSTKLEDSAMYFCASSGLSYNSPLHFGNGTRLTVT.

V usage is TRBV7-9 and J usage is TRBJ1-4; perhaps TRBD1 as D (6 bases). V was pared by 6 bases and J by 6 bases, with 20 bases between. Per germline, CDR1 SEHNR and CDR2 FQNEAQ (reference sequence). CDR3 length equals 16 residues. The CDR3 loop is CASSSPRGGSHEKLFF. The CDR3 nucleotides are TGTGCCAGCAGTTCCCCAAGGGGGGGGTCCCATGAAAAACTGTTTTTT.